Presented here are 8 T cell receptor beta chains from one specimen sequenced in a study of patients and donors after allogeneic stem cell transplantation. TCRdb re-called the RT-PCR reads through MiXCR, storing one row per CDR3 protein. The data show about 230,000 distinct CDR3 sequences, approximately 14% seen once. Input material: blood, either unsorted or a sorted T cell fraction (not recorded which). Receptors originate from a human donor who was either an allogeneic HSCT recipient or a stem cell or donor lymphocyte infusion donor (not recorded which). It is not recorded whose cells these are; they may come from a transplant donor.

This clonotype appeared many times. V and J are TRBV5-1 and TRBJ1-4; no firm D call. Trimming removed 2 bases from V and 0 bases from J, with 11 bases in between. The CDR3 contains 16 residues. Germline lookup yields CDR1 SGHRS and CDR2 YFSETQ. The CDR3 protein is CASSLRPPATNEKLFF. CDR3 DNA: TGCGCCAGCAGCTTACGGCCACCTGCAACTAATGAAAAACTGTTTTTT.

This clonotype has a count of ten or more. V gene TRBV7-2 combines with J gene TRBJ1-3, with D possibly TRBD1 on 5 matching bases. The V gene lost 5 bases and the J gene lost 7 bases, with 21 bases spanning the gap. This CDR3 is 16 amino acids long. Germline loops: CDR1 SGHTA, CDR2 FQGNSA. CDR3 sequence: CASSEIPGRRGNTIYF. The CDR3 DNA follows: TGTGCCAGCAGCGAAATTCCGGGACGGAGGGGCAACACCATATATTTT. The full variable domain, in which reference TRBV7-2 and TRBJ1-3 provide the parts outside the CDR3, is GAGVSQSPSNKVTEKGKDVELRCDPISGHTALYWYRQSLGQGLEFLIYFQGNSAPDKSGLPSDRFSAERTGGSVSTLTIQRTQQEDSAVYLCASSEIPGRRGNTIYFGEGSWLTVV.

This clonotype was observed many times. V is TRBV7-8 and J is TRBJ1-2; TRBD1 might be the D (5 bases). Trimming took off 1 base at V and 4 bases at J, with 16 bases between the two ends. The germline CDR1 and CDR2 sequences are SGHVS and FQNEAQ. The CDR3 is 16 residues long. CDR3 bases: TGTGCCAGCAGCTTAGTGGGGGGGTCGTTTTCCTATGGCTACACCTTC. Its translation is CASSLVGGSFSYGYTF.

The chain employs TRBV2 and TRBJ1-2; D remains ambiguous. The CDR3 consists of 14 residues. Germline V gives CDR1 SNHLY, CDR2 FYNNEI. Trimming stripped 6 bases from V and 8 bases from J, with 19 bases between. CDR3 protein: CASSPGRQDKGYTF. The CDR3 region has the DNA TGTGCCAGCAGCCCGGGCAGACAAGATAAGGGCTACACCTTC.

This clonotype was seen a few times. The chain links TRBV5-1 to TRBJ2-5, with unresolved D. Germline V lookup: CDR1 SGHRS, CDR2 YFSETQ. Trimming removed 4 bases at V and 1 base at J, with 14 bases between. This CDR3 has 15 amino acids. The CDR3 loop is CASSTLRPTQETQYF. The DNA of the CDR3 is TGCGCCAGCAGCACACTCAGGCCGACCCAAGAGACCCAGTACTTC.

This clonotype was observed a few times. The V and J genes are TRBV24-1 and TRBJ2-3; TRBD2 aligns across 7 bases. J lost 0 bases, V lost 4 bases, and 9 bases had no gene match. The CDR3 contains 17 residues. Germline V gene lookup returns CDR1 KGHDR and CDR2 SFDVKD. In nucleotides, the CDR3 is TGTGCCACCAGTGACCCAACCCTAGCGGCTAGCACAGATACGCAGTATTTT. Translated, it gives CATSDPTLAASTDTQYF.

A few counts support this clonotype. This chain uses TRBV19 with TRBJ2-7; D may match TRBD1 or TRBD2 (5 bases each). The CDR3 has 13 residues. Trimming removed 6 bases from V and 6 bases from J, with 15 bases in between. Germline V gene data show CDR1 as LNHDA and CDR2 as SQIVND (reference sequence). CDR3 DNA sequence: TGTGCCAGTAGCAAGGGACCCAACCTCGAGCAGTACTTC. It specifies CASSKGPNLEQYF.

In this sample, this clonotype turned up many times. The chain combines TRBV29-1 with TRBJ1-5; TRBD1 agrees at 9 bases. Germline assignment: CDR1 SQVTM and CDR2 ANQGSEA. CDR3 length equals 14 residues. The junction had 8 bases not matched to a gene; V was cut back by 6 bases and J by 5 bases. The CDR3 nucleotides read TGCAGCGTCTCCGGGACAGGGTCGTATCAGCCCCAGCATTTT. Protein product: CSVSGTGSYQPQHF.